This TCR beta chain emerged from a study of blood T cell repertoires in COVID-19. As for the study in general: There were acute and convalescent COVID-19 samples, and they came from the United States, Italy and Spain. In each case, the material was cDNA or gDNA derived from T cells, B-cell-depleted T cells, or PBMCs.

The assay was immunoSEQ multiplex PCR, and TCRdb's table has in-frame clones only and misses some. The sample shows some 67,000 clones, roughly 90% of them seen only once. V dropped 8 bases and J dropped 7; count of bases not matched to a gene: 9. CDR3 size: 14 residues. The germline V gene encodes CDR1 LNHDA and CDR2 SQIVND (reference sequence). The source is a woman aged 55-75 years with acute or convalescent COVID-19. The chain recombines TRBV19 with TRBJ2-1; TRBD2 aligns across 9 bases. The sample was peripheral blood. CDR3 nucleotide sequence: TGTGCCAGTGGGCGGGGGGGCCTCGGAAATGAGCAGTTCTTC. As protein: CASGRGGLGNEQFF.